The 24 T cell receptor beta chains reported below all come from one sample, sequenced in a study of blood T cell repertoires in COVID-19. Some clones are missing from TCRdb's copy, which holds only in-frame ones; the method was immunoSEQ multiplex PCR. Of 250,000 or so clones listed, 90% are singletons. Source material: peripheral blood. Receptors were obtained from a woman aged 55-75 years with COVID-19, enrolled during active disease.

The rearrangement links TRBV29-1 to TRBJ1-2; TRBD1 matches at 10 bases. J lost 3 bases, V lost 6 bases, and 4 bases had no gene match. The CDR3 is made up of 13 amino acids. Germline V gives CDR1 SQVTM, CDR2 ANQGSEA. DNA for the CDR3: TGCAGCGTCGGACAGGGGGTTGACTATGGCTACACCTTC. Its protein product is CSVGQGVDYGYTF.

The J gene is TRBJ2-1, the V gene TRBV9, with a weak D call TRBD2 (6 bases). The CDR3 is made up of 13 amino acids. Looked up from germline, CDR1 is SGDLS and CDR2 is YYNGEE. V was trimmed by 3 bases and J by 10 bases, leaving 14 bases between them. The CDR3, as DNA: TGTGCCAGCAGCGGGGGACTCCGGCGGGAGCAGTTCTTC. It translates to CASSGGLRREQFF.

The genes are TRBV15 and TRBJ1-2, with 7 positions matching TRBD1. This CDR3 is built from 15 residues. CDR1 is LNHNV and CDR2 is YYDKDF in the germline V gene (reference sequence). Unmatched junction bases numbered 7, after V lost 0 bases and J lost 6 bases. In DNA form, the CDR3 reads TGTGCCACCAGCAGAGATTTGGACAGGATCGATGGCTACACCTTC. Translated, it gives CATSRDLDRIDGYTF.

In its sample, this clone was seen once. The chain joins TRBV2 to TRBJ1-1; D unresolved. The V end was cut by 6 bases, the J end by 1 base, with 24 bases between. The CDR3 consists of 18 residues. Germline V gives CDR1 SNHLY, CDR2 FYNNEI. The CDR3, as DNA: TGTGCCAGCAGGGAAAGGGTTTGGAGGTCGAGCGCGAACACTGAAGCTTTCTTT. The encoded protein is CASRERVWRSSANTEAFF.

The gene calls are TRBV9 and TRBJ1-2, with D maybe TRBD1 (6 bases). Germline CDR1 and CDR2: SGDLS and YYNGEE. This CDR3 region has 14 residues. V was shortened by 4 bases and J by 3 bases, with 13 bases between the two germline ends. The CDR3 is CASSRPRGDYGYTF. For the CDR3, the DNA is TGTGCCAGCAGCCGACCCAGGGGTGACTATGGCTACACCTTC.

The rearrangement joins TRBV7-2 to TRBJ2-3; TRBD2 agrees at 8 bases. CDR1 is SGHTA and CDR2 is FQGNSA in the germline V gene. The CDR3 runs 14 residues. After removal of 5 bases from V and 3 bases from J, the junction contained 4 bases not matched to a gene. The CDR3 DNA is TGTGCCAGCAGCCCGGGACTAGAAACAGATACGCAGTATTTT. It codes for CASSPGLETDTQYF.

The CDR3 spells CASSYQGAVGDTQYF. Here the CDR3 DNA reads TGTGCCAGCAGTTACCAGGGGGCTGTTGGAGATACGCAGTATTTT. The rearrangement links TRBV6-5 to TRBJ2-3; 8 positions match TRBD1. The germline CDR1 and CDR2 sequences are MNHEY and SVGAGI. CDR3 length: 15 amino acids. The J segment lost 5 bases and the V segment lost 2 bases, leaving 6 bases of the junction unmatched.

This chain joins TRBV25-1 and TRBJ1-1; 9 bases align to TRBD1. The junction had 2 bases not matched to a gene; V was cut back by 2 bases and J by 4 bases. CDR1 MGHDK and CDR2 SYGVNS come from the germline V gene. The CDR3 covers 14 residues. The CDR3 DNA sequence: TGTGCCAGCAGTGAAGGACAGGGGAGCACTGAAGCTTTCTTT. Encoded protein: CASSEGQGSTEAFF.

CDR3 in amino acids: CASSPEGGSKTQYF. The CDR3 DNA sequence: TGTGCCAGCAGCCCCGAAGGTGGGAGCAAAACGCAGTATTTT. This sequence joins TRBV7-9 and TRBJ2-3; D is perhaps TRBD2 (5 bases). Trimming took 5 bases from V and 9 from J, leaving 18 bases between them. The CDR3 has 14 amino acids. Germline V CDR1 and CDR2: SEHNR, FQNEAQ (reference sequence).

The chain uses TRBV30 and TRBJ1-1; D is unresolved. Germline lookup yields CDR1 GTSNPN and CDR2 SVGIG (reference sequence). Trimming removed 3 bases from V and 5 bases from J, with 10 bases in between. This CDR3 comprises 12 residues. The CDR3 sequence is CAWSRAGTEAFF. DNA of the CDR3: TGTGCCTGGAGCCGGGCGGGGACTGAAGCTTTCTTT. The whole variable domain, remainder taken from reference TRBV30 and TRBJ1-1, is SQTIHQWPATLVQPVGSPLSLECTVEGTSNPNLYWYRQAAGRGLQLLFYSVGIGQISSEVPQNLSASRPQDRQFILSSKKLLLSDSGFYLCAWSRAGTEAFFGQGTRLTVV.

This chain connects TRBV7-9 to TRBJ1-2, with D uncertain. CDR3 length: 14 residues. CDR1 is SEHNR, CDR2 FQNEAQ, per germline (reference sequence). The V end was cut by 7 bases, the J end by 2 bases, with 14 bases between. This chain's CDR3 is CASTLPGPNYGYTF. DNA of the CDR3: TGTGCCAGCACCCTACCGGGTCCCAACTATGGCTACACCTTC.

This chain connects TRBV6-6 to TRBJ1-2; 8 bases are shared with TRBD1. V lost 5 bases and J lost 1; bases outside the gene matches: 15. This CDR3 has 18 residues. CDR1 is MNHNY and CDR2 is SVGAGI in the germline V gene (reference sequence). The CDR3 reads CASSRVFPGQAINYGYTF. CDR3 in DNA: TGTGCCAGCAGTCGAGTTTTCCCGGGACAGGCTATTAACTATGGCTACACCTTC.

The chain employs TRBV5-1 and TRBJ1-1, with 10 bases fitting TRBD1. The junction had 12 bases not matched to a gene; V was cut back by 4 bases and J by 0 bases. CDR1 is SGHRS and CDR2 is YFSETQ in the germline V gene. This CDR3 is 18 amino acids long. CDR3 sequence reads: CASSRTGTGDMMNTEAFF. The CDR3 region has the DNA TGCGCCAGCAGCCGAACCGGGACAGGGGATATGATGAACACTGAAGCTTTCTTT.

The gene calls are TRBV7-9 and TRBJ1-2; 8 bases map to TRBD1. The CDR3 length is 15 residues. Per germline, CDR1 SEHNR and CDR2 FQNEAQ (reference sequence). V shed 1 base, J shed 6 bases, and the junction held 7 bases outside the gene matches. This chain's CDR3 is CASSLDVTGVHGYTF. The DNA of the CDR3 is TGTGCCAGCAGCTTAGACGTGACAGGGGTTCATGGCTACACCTTC.

The chain carries TRBV18 and TRBJ2-1, with 11 bases fitting TRBD1. Germline loops: CDR1 KGHSH, CDR2 LQKENI. The CDR3 contains 17 residues. The V segment lost 3 bases and the J segment 3 bases; nucleotides outside the gene matches: 7. This CDR3 reads CASSPPTGTGGYNEQFF. The CDR3 region has the DNA TGTGCCAGCTCACCTCCGACCGGGACAGGGGGCTACAATGAGCAGTTCTTC.

The chain couples TRBV2 to TRBJ2-7; 10 bases match TRBD2. The CDR3 totals 18 residues. V trimming: 6 bases; J trimming: 1 base; junction bases outside the gene matches: 15. Germline CDR1 and CDR2: SNHLY and FYNNEI. As DNA, the CDR3 is TGTGCCAGCAGCCCCACGGCTAGCGGGGGACCTATTTCCTACGAGCAGTACTTC. This encodes CASSPTASGGPISYEQYF.

The chain carries TRBV5-1 and TRBJ2-1; TRBD2 is a possible D gene (6 bases). The V end was cut by 4 bases, the J end by 9 bases, with 14 bases between. From germline, CDR1 is SGHRS and CDR2 YFSETQ. This CDR3 has 13 residues. The CDR3 protein is CASSRELGGEQFF. As DNA, the CDR3 is TGCGCCAGCAGCAGGGAGCTGGGGGGTGAGCAGTTCTTC. The complete variable domain, with remaining parts taken from reference TRBV5-1 and TRBJ2-1, reads KAGVTQTPRYLIKTRGQQVTLSCSPISGHRSVSWYQQTPGQGLQFLFEYFSETQRNKGNFPGRFSGRQFSNSRSEMNVSTLELGDSALYLCASSRELGGEQFFGPGTRLTVL.

The rearrangement uses TRBV10-3 and TRBJ1-2; D is possibly TRBD1 (6 bases). From germline, CDR1 is ENHRY and CDR2 SYGVKD. This CDR3 contains 16 residues. The V gene lost 3 bases and the J gene lost 3 bases, with 17 bases spanning the gap. Written as DNA, the CDR3 is TGTGCCATCAGTGATTCCGGACAGTCTCCTCACTATGGCTACACCTTC. Protein: CAISDSGQSPHYGYTF.

V gene TRBV4-1 combines with J gene TRBJ1-5; D call uncertain. Germline CDR1 reads MGHRA; CDR2 reads YSYEKL. CDR3 length: 14 residues. Trimming shortened V by 4 bases and J by 4 bases, and 11 bases separated the two germline ends. CDR3 DNA sequence: TGCGCCAGCAGCCTTTACAGTGGAAATCAGCCCCAGCATTTT. The encoded protein is CASSLYSGNQPQHF.

V usage is TRBV5-8 and J usage is TRBJ1-6; D is unclear. The CDR3 length is 15 residues. Trimming took off 3 bases at V and 0 bases at J, with 7 bases between the two ends. CDR1 is SGHTS and CDR2 is YDEGEE in the germline V gene. CDR3 residues: CASSSTSSYNSPLHF. CDR3 nucleotide sequence: TGTGCCAGCAGCTCAACTAGCTCCTATAATTCACCCCTCCACTTT.

The gene calls are TRBV11-2 and TRBJ2-2; D possibly corresponds to TRBD2 (7 bases). The CDR3 length is 16 residues. Germline CDR1 reads SGHAT; CDR2 reads FQNNGV. Trimming pared 5 bases from V and 3 bases from J, leaving 16 bases between. The DNA for the CDR3 is TGTGCCAGCAGCCCGAGGGGGAGGGGCTACACCGGGGAGCTGTTTTTT. The encoded protein is CASSPRGRGYTGELFF.

The CDR3 region is CASSLGQGWNSPLHF. CDR3 in DNA: TGTGCCAGCAGCTTGGGACAGGGGTGGAATTCACCCCTCCACTTT. The gene calls are TRBV5-6 and TRBJ1-6, with 8 positions matching TRBD1. V lost 0 bases, J lost 7 bases, and 3 bases stayed unmatched. The germline V gene encodes CDR1 SGHDT and CDR2 YYEEEE. The CDR3 length is 15 residues.

The genes are TRBV3-1 (or the pseudogene TRBV3-2) and TRBJ2-3, with a possible D match to TRBD2 (5 bases). The ends were cut back, 2 bases at V and 8 bases at J, with 11 bases in the middle. The V gene's germline CDR1 is LGHDT and CDR2 YNNKEL (reference sequence). CDR3 size: 13 residues. Here the CDR3 DNA reads TGTGCCAGCAGCCAAACTAGTCAAAGTACGCAGTATTTT. Translating it yields CASSQTSQSTQYF.

The V gene is TRBV5-6, the J gene TRBJ2-3; D might be TRBD1 (5 bases). Germline CDR1 SGHDT, CDR2 YYEEEE. Trimming removed 4 bases at V and 2 bases at J, with 17 bases between. CDR3 length equals 16 residues. The CDR3 region is CASSRPTVILTDTQYF. CDR3 coding DNA: TGTGCCAGCAGCCGGCCGACAGTGATACTCACAGATACGCAGTATTTT.